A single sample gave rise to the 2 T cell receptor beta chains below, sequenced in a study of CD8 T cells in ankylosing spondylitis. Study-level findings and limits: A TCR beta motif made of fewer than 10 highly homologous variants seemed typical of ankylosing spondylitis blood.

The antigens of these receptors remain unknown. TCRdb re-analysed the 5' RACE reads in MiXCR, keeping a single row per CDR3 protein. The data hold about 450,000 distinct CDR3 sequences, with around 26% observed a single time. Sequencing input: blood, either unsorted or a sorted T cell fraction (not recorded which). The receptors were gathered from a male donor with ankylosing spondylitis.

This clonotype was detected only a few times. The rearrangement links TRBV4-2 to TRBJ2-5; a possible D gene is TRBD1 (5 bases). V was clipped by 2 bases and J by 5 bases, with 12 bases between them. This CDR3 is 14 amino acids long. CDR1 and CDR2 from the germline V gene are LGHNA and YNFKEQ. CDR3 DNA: TGTGCCAGCAGCCAACCCGGACAAGAGGAGACCCAGTACTTC. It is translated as CASSQPGQEETQYF.

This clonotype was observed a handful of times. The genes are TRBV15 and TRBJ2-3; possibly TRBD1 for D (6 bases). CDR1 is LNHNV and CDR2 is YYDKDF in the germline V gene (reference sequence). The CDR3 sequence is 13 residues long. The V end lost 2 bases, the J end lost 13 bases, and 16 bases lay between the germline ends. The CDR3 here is CATSRPEQGLKYF. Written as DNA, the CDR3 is TGTGCCACCAGCAGACCCGAACAGGGATTAAAGTATTTT.